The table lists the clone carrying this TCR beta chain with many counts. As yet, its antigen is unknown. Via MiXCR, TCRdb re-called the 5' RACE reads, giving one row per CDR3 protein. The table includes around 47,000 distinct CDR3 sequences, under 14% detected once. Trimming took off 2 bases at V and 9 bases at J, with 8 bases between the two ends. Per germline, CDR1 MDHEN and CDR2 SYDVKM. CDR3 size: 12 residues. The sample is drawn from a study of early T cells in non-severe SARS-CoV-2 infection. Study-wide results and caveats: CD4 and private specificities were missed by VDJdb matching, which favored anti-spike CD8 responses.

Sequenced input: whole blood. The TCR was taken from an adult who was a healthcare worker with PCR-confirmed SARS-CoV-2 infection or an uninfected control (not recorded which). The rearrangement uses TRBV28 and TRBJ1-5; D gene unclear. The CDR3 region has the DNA TGTGCCAGCAGTTTAGTTAGGGCGCCCCAGCATTTT. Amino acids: CASSLVRAPQHF.